The 16 T cell receptor beta chains in this list originate from one sample, sequenced in a study of T cell responses to AZD1222 COVID-19 vaccine (dated by TCRdb to about 2021). Reading the label with the study, this specimen's time point is: baseline before first vaccination. Libraries were constructed by the immunoSEQ multiplex PCR assay. TCRdb limited this immuneACCESS table to in-frame rearrangements with V and J called. A share of clones is missing; checked studies link under half to unresolved V genes, and the rest is unexplained. The sample table records roughly 120,000 clones; roughly 87% of these occur just once. The top ten clonotypes cover roughly 10% of the sample. The sample consisted of peripheral blood, taken on day 0 of AZD1222 vaccination. Receptor source: an adult in good health.

J is TRBJ2-3 and V is TRBV6-6; D unresolved. This CDR3 comprises 16 residues. The germline V gene encodes CDR1 MNHNY and CDR2 SVGAGI (reference sequence). With 3 bases removed from V and 5 bases from J, the gap between germline ends came to 18 bases. CDR3 region: CASSYFSATPGDTQYF. The CDR3 nucleotides are TGTGCCAGCAGTTATTTTTCGGCCACGCCGGGAGATACGCAGTATTTT.

This clone was counted only a few times. V usage is TRBV2 and J usage is TRBJ1-6; D call uncertain. Trimming took 2 bases from V and 10 from J, leaving 9 bases between them. This CDR3 is built from 13 residues. Germline V gene sequence: CDR1 SNHLY, CDR2 FYNNEI. The CDR3 region has the DNA TGTGCCAGCAGTGAAAGGAGGGAGTCACCCCTCCACTTT. Its translation is CASSERRESPLHF.

The rearrangement joins TRBV5-4 to TRBJ2-5; D is undetermined. Trimming stripped 3 bases from V and 0 bases from J, with 12 bases between. The germline CDR1 and CDR2 sequences are SGHNT and YYREEE (reference sequence). The CDR3 loop spans 15 amino acids. In DNA, the CDR3 is TGTGCCAGCAGCTCAAGACCTTCGTACCAAGAGACCCAGTACTTC. Amino acid sequence: CASSSRPSYQETQYF.

This clone appeared a few times. The V and J genes are TRBV25-1 and TRBJ1-6; D gene unclear. The CDR3 is 14 amino acids. V lost 2 bases and J 2 bases, leaving 4 bases between the germline ends. Germline V gene sequence: CDR1 MGHDK, CDR2 SYGVNS. The CDR3 reads CASSEAAYNSPLHF. CDR3 bases: TGTGCCAGCAGTGAAGCAGCCTATAATTCACCCCTCCACTTT.

This rearrangement joins TRBV7-3 to TRBJ2-3, with D possibly matching TRBD2 (5 bases). Per germline, CDR1 SGHTA and CDR2 FQGTGA. CDR3 length: 14 amino acids. V was shortened by 1 base and J by 3 bases, with 8 bases between the two germline ends. The CDR3: CASSLNPGTDTQYF. The CDR3 region has the DNA TGTGCCAGCAGCTTAAACCCGGGAACAGATACGCAGTATTTT.

The V call is TRBV5-1, the J call TRBJ1-2; D is perhaps TRBD1 (6 bases). Germline V CDR1 and CDR2: SGHRS, YFSETQ. V shed 0 bases and J shed 7 bases, with 13 bases lying between them. The CDR3 consists of 14 residues. CDR3 coding DNA: TGCGCCAGCAGCTTGGCCGGGACACCGGGTGGCTACACCTTC. As protein: CASSLAGTPGGYTF.

The chain is built from TRBV15 and TRBJ1-3, with TRBD1 matching 7 bases. Germline V CDR1 and CDR2: LNHNV, YYDKDF (reference sequence). Losses at the gene ends were 4 bases for V and 2 bases for J; bases not matched to a gene: 8. CDR3 length: 16 residues. The DNA for the CDR3 is TGTGCCACCAGCACAGGGGGGGGGCTACCTGGAAACACCATATATTTT. Protein: CATSTGGGLPGNTIYF.

The chain couples TRBV19 to TRBJ2-5; TRBD1 matches at 9 bases. The CDR3 extends over 16 amino acids. The V segment lost 6 bases and the J segment 5 bases; nucleotides outside the gene matches: 13. CDR1 and CDR2 (germline): LNHDA, SQIVND (reference sequence). The CDR3 loop reads CASSLYAGQGGETQYF. The CDR3, as DNA: TGTGCCAGTAGCCTGTACGCGGGACAGGGAGGCGAGACCCAGTACTTC.

This sequence joins TRBV6-2 or TRBV6-3 and TRBJ1-2; 10 nucleotides align to TRBD1. The junction had 5 bases not matched to a gene; V was cut back by 2 bases and J by 8 bases. CDR1 is MNHEY, CDR2 SVGEGT, per germline. The CDR3 consists of 14 residues. The CDR3: CASSYRDRGPGYTF. DNA of the CDR3: TGTGCCAGCAGTTACCGGGACAGGGGACCCGGCTACACCTTC.

The rearrangement uses TRBV19 and TRBJ2-3; D remains unclear. The V end was cut by 3 bases, the J end by 0 bases, with 13 bases between. The CDR3 loop spans 16 amino acids. The germline V gene has CDR1 LNHDA and CDR2 SQIVND (reference sequence). In nucleotides, the CDR3 is TGTGCCAGTAGTATCGGCTTAGGGCCAAGCACAGATACGCAGTATTTT. Translating it yields CASSIGLGPSTDTQYF.

Comments on this clone: This same CDR3 is encoded by further DNA sequences in the sample. This sequence joins TRBV7-9 and TRBJ2-1, with D possibly matching TRBD2 (6 bases). The germline V gene encodes CDR1 SEHNR and CDR2 FQNEAQ (reference sequence). The CDR3 covers 16 residues. Trimming left V 2 bases short and J 0 bases short, with 11 bases between. The CDR3 reads CASSLSLAGSYNEQFF. The CDR3 DNA reads TGTGCCAGCAGCTTATCACTAGCCGGCTCCTACAATGAGCAGTTCTTC.

V usage is TRBV19 and J usage is TRBJ1-6; tentatively, D is TRBD1 (5 bases). The CDR3 loop spans 18 amino acids. Germline V gives CDR1 LNHDA, CDR2 SQIVND (reference sequence). V lost 5 bases and J lost 2, with 19 bases in between. The CDR3 bases are TGTGCCAGTAGTTCCCAGGGTTTCACTGTAACCTATAATTCACCCCTCCACTTT. As protein: CASSSQGFTVTYNSPLHF.

The CDR3 reads CASSPGGAKNIQYF. The CDR3, as DNA: TGTGCCAGCAGTCCGGGGGGTGCCAAAAACATTCAGTACTTC. The chain couples TRBV6-5 to TRBJ2-4; 7 nucleotides align to TRBD2. The germline V gene encodes CDR1 MNHEY and CDR2 SVGAGI. V shed 5 bases and J 1 base; nucleotides not matched to a gene: 2. This CDR3 is built from 14 residues.

The chain recombines TRBV4-2 with TRBJ1-2, with unresolved D. V lost 0 bases and J lost 5, with 13 bases in between. The germline gives CDR1 LGHNA, CDR2 YNFKEQ. The CDR3 covers 15 residues. CDR3 nucleotides: TGTGCCAGCAGCCAAGATTTCGGGTCAAGGTATGGCTACACCTTC. Protein: CASSQDFGSRYGYTF.

The chain combines TRBV12-5 with TRBJ2-2; 8 bases match TRBD1. The V gene's germline CDR1 is LGHNT and CDR2 FRNRAP. J gave up 4 bases and V 6 bases, and 10 bases lay outside the gene matches. The length of the CDR3 is 16 residues. CDR3 DNA: TGTGCTAGTGGCGTCATAGGACAGGGTGGCACCGGGGAGCTGTTTTTT. It translates to CASGVIGQGGTGELFF.

J is TRBJ1-2 and V is TRBV5-1; possibly TRBD1 for D (6 bases). V lost 4 bases to trimming and J lost 0 bases, with 13 bases between them. The CDR3 is made up of 15 amino acids. Germline loops: CDR1 SGHRS, CDR2 YFSETQ. CDR3 protein: CASSMDSSANYGYTF. The CDR3 DNA follows: TGCGCCAGCAGCATGGACAGTTCAGCTAACTATGGCTACACCTTC. Full variable domain (remainder filled in from reference TRBV5-1 and TRBJ1-2): KAGVTQTPRYLIKTRGQQVTLSCSPISGHRSVSWYQQTPGQGLQFLFEYFSETQRNKGNFPGRFSGRQFSNSRSEMNVSTLELGDSALYLCASSMDSSANYGYTFGSGTRLTVV.